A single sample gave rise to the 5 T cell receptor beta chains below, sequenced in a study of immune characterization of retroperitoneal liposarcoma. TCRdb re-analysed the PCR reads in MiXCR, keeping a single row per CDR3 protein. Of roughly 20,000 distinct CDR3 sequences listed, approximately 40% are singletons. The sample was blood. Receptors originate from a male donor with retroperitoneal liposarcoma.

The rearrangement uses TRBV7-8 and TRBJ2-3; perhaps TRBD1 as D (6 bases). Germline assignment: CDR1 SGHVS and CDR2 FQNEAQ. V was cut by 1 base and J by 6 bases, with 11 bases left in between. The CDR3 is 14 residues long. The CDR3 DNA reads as TGTGCCAGCAGCTTAGGAACAGGGCTGGATACGCAGTATTTT. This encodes CASSLGTGLDTQYF. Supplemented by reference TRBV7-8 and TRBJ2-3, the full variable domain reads GAGVSQSPRYKVAKRGQDVALRCDPISGHVSLFWYQQALGQGPEFLTYFQNEAQLDKSGLPSDRFFAERPEGSVSTLKIQRTQQEDSAVYLCASSLGTGLDTQYFGPGTRLTVL.

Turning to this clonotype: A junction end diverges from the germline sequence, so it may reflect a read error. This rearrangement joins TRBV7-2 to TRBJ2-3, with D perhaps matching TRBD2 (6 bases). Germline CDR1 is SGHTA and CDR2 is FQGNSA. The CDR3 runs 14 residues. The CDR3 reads CASSLHPSDYEKYF. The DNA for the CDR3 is TGTGCCAGCAGCTTACATCCTAGCGACTACGAGAAGTACTTC.

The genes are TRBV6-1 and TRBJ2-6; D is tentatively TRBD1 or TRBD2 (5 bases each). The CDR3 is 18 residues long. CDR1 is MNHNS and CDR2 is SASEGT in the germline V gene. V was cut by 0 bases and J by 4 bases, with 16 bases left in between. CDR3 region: CASSEALLIGDGANVLTF. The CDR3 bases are TGTGCCAGCAGTGAAGCTCTTTTAATCGGGGACGGGGCCAACGTCCTGACTTTC.

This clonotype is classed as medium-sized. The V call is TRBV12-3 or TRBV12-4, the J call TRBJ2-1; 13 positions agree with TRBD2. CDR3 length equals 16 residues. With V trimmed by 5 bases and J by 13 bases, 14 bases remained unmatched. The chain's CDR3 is CASSDPTSGRRGTQFF. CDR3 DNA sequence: TGTGCCAGCAGTGACCCGACTAGCGGGAGGCGGGGGACCCAGTTCTTC.

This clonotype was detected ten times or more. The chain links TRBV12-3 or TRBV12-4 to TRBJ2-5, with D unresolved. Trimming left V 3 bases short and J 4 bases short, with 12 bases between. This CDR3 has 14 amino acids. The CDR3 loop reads CASSLGWNRETQYF. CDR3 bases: TGTGCCAGCAGTTTGGGCTGGAACCGAGAGACCCAGTACTTC.